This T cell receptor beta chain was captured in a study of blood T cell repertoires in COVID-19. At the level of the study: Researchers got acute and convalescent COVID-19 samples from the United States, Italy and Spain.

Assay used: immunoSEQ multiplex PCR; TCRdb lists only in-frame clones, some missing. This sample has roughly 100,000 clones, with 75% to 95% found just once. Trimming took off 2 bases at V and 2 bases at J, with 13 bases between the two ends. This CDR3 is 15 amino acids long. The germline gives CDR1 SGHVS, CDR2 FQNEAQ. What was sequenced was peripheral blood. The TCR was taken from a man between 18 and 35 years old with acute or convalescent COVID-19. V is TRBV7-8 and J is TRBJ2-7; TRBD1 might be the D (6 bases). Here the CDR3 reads CASSLLEDSPYEQYF. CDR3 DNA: TGTGCCAGCAGCTTACTGGAGGACAGCCCCTACGAGCAGTACTTC. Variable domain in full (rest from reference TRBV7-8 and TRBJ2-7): GAGVSQSPRYKVAKRGQDVALRCDPISGHVSLFWYQQALGQGPEFLTYFQNEAQLDKSGLPSDRFFAERPEGSVSTLKIQRTQQEDSAVYLCASSLLEDSPYEQYFGPGTRLTVT.